These 25 T cell receptor beta chains were sequenced from one sample in a study of neurological immune-mediated disorders. TCRdb independently ran MiXCR on the 5' RACE reads; one entry per CDR3 protein. The table records about 39,000 distinct CDR3 sequences, around 7% of them present only once. The specimen was CD4+ T cells from blood. These receptors all stem from a man aged 50-59 years in good health.

There are many counts of this clonotype. The rearrangement uses TRBV7-2 and TRBJ2-3; D is uncertain. The CDR3 spans 15 residues. Trimming took 5 bases from V and 4 from J, leaving 16 bases between them. Germline V CDR1 and CDR2: SGHTA, FQGNSA. Here the CDR3 DNA reads TGTGCCAGCAGCCCGACTCCCTCAGTCGCAGATACGCAGTATTTT. As protein: CASSPTPSVADTQYF.

This clonotype occurred many times. CDR3 amino acids: CSASPRGRDYGYTF. The DNA for the CDR3 is TGCAGTGCTAGCCCCAGGGGGCGAGACTATGGCTACACCTTC. This chain uses TRBV20-1 with TRBJ1-2; 8 nucleotides line up with TRBD1. The V gene's germline CDR1 is DFQATT and CDR2 SNEGSKA (reference sequence). Trimming removed 3 bases from V and 3 bases from J; junction bases left unmatched: 6. The CDR3 totals 14 residues.

This clonotype has ten or more counts. V is TRBV7-9 and J is TRBJ2-1; no clear D gene. CDR3 length: 11 residues. The germline V gene encodes CDR1 SEHNR and CDR2 FQNEAQ (reference sequence). V shed 5 bases and J shed 8 bases, with 7 bases lying between them. The CDR3 protein is CASSPKDEQFF. In DNA, the CDR3 is TGTGCCAGCAGCCCCAAAGATGAGCAGTTCTTC. The variable domain in full, with the rest retrieved from reference TRBV7-9 and TRBJ2-1, is DTGVSQNPRHKITKRGQNVTFRCDPISEHNRLYWYRQTLGQGPEFLTYFQNEAQLEKSRLLSDRFSAERPKGSFSTLEIQRTEQGDSAMYLCASSPKDEQFFGPGTRLTVL.

This clonotype was recorded at least ten times. The rearrangement uses TRBV5-1 and TRBJ2-2; D is unresolved. The CDR3 is 13 residues long. Germline loops: CDR1 SGHRS, CDR2 YFSETQ. V lost 3 bases and J 7 bases, leaving 10 bases between the germline ends. The CDR3 DNA sequence: TGCGCCAGCAGCTCACTGAGTGGCGGGGAGCTGTTTTTT. Its translation is CASSSLSGGELFF.

As for this clonotype: No conserved phenylalanine or tryptophan is present at the end of the CDR3, so a read error is the likely explanation. The CDR3, as DNA: TGTGCCAGCAGCCAAACACGGGAAGGTTCATCCTACAATGAGCAGTTCTTG. Translated, it gives CASSQTREGSSYNEQFL. J is TRBJ2-1 and V is TRBV7-6; TRBD2 is a possible D gene (5 bases). CDR3 length: 17 amino acids. The V end was cut by 5 bases, the J end by 1 base, with 18 bases between. The germline V gene encodes CDR1 SGHVS and CDR2 FNYEAQ.

In this sample, this clonotype turned up many times. The chain is built from TRBV6-6 and TRBJ1-2; D might be TRBD1 (5 bases). From germline, CDR1 is MNHNY and CDR2 SVGAGI (reference sequence). The CDR3 covers 14 residues. The germline V and J ends were trimmed by 0 bases and 7 bases, with 12 bases remaining between them. The CDR3 sequence: CASSYSQGLLGYTF. DNA of the CDR3: TGTGCCAGCAGTTACTCCCAGGGCCTTCTTGGCTACACCTTC.

This clonotype was seen at least ten times. V is TRBV20-1 and J is TRBJ2-1, with TRBD2 matching 8 bases. The CDR3 loop spans 16 amino acids. Trimming took 2 bases from V and 0 from J; bases not matched to a gene: 6. Germline CDR1 reads DFQATT; CDR2 reads SNEGSKA (reference sequence). For the CDR3, the DNA is TGCAGTGCTAGACGGCTAGCGGGCTCCTCCTACAATGAGCAGTTCTTC. Amino acid sequence: CSARRLAGSSYNEQFF.

This sequence joins TRBV7-8 and TRBJ2-3, with D hard to call. V lost 0 bases, J lost 6 bases, and 22 bases lay in between. Germline lookup yields CDR1 SGHVS and CDR2 FQNEAQ. The CDR3 is 18 residues long. The CDR3 DNA sequence: TGTGCCAGCAGCTTAGCGGGATGGATATCCCTCCGGTCGGATACGCAGTATTTT. Translated, it gives CASSLAGWISLRSDTQYF.

Ten or more counts support this clonotype. The chain links TRBV9 to TRBJ2-7; 11 bases map to TRBD2. This CDR3 comprises 18 residues. Germline assignment: CDR1 SGDLS and CDR2 YYNGEE. With 4 bases clipped from V and 3 bases from J, the junction kept 15 bases outside the gene matches. CDR3 region: CASSPSRTSGLAGYEQYF. DNA of the CDR3: TGTGCCAGCAGCCCAAGTCGGACGTCAGGACTAGCGGGCTACGAGCAGTACTTC.

This clonotype was recorded at least ten times. J is TRBJ2-5 and V is TRBV7-3; D is undetermined. This CDR3 is 15 amino acids long. Germline CDR1 SGHTA, CDR2 FQGTGA. V was cut by 1 base and J by 1 base, with 10 bases left in between. In DNA, the CDR3 is TGTGCCAGCAGCTTAAGCAGCACCCCCCAAGAGACCCAGTACTTC. Its protein is CASSLSSTPQETQYF.

This clonotype was recorded at least ten times. This rearrangement joins TRBV7-3 to TRBJ2-4, with a weak D call TRBD2 (9 bases). V lost 5 bases and J 3 bases, leaving 20 bases between the germline ends. Looked up from germline, CDR1 is SGHTA and CDR2 is FQGTGA. The CDR3 sequence is 17 residues long. The CDR3 is CASSRGQGLADKNIQYF. CDR3 nucleotide sequence: TGTGCCAGCAGCCGTGGACAGGGACTAGCAGACAAAAACATTCAGTACTTC.

This clonotype was observed at least ten times. The chain employs TRBV5-1 and TRBJ2-1; TRBD2 is a possible D gene (6 bases). The CDR3 consists of 15 residues. Germline V gives CDR1 SGHRS, CDR2 YFSETQ. V lost 4 bases and J lost 3, with 14 bases in between. CDR3 region: CASSAGGANYNEQFF. The CDR3 region has the DNA TGCGCCAGCAGCGCTGGAGGGGCAAACTACAATGAGCAGTTCTTC.

This clonotype was detected many times. This chain uses TRBV7-9 with TRBJ2-5, with D tentatively TRBD2 (5 bases). Trimming cost V 2 bases and J 2 bases, with 9 bases left between them. Germline CDR1 and CDR2: SEHNR and FQNEAQ (reference sequence). This CDR3 comprises 14 residues. The CDR3 DNA is TGTGCCAGCAGCTTAACTGGCGGGCAAGAGACCCAGTACTTC. Translating it yields CASSLTGGQETQYF.

There are many counts of this clonotype. This chain links TRBV7-2 with TRBJ2-2; D not resolved. Trimming left V 2 bases short and J 3 bases short, with 10 bases between. The CDR3 contains 15 residues. Looked up from germline, CDR1 is SGHTA and CDR2 is FQGNSA. The CDR3, as DNA: TGTGCCAGCAGCTTAACGCGGCAGGACACCGGGGAGCTGTTTTTT. This sequence encodes CASSLTRQDTGELFF.

In its sample, this clonotype was seen many times. The rearrangement joins TRBV3-1 to TRBJ2-2, with 11 bases identical to TRBD1. Germline V lookup: CDR1 LGHDT, CDR2 YNNKEL (reference sequence). V trimming: 4 bases; J trimming: 4 bases; junction bases outside the gene matches: 5. The CDR3 is 16 amino acids. Written as DNA, the CDR3 is TGTGCCAGCAGCCGCGGACAGGGGGCAGGCACCGGGGAGCTGTTTTTT. Its translation: CASSRGQGAGTGELFF.

This clonotype showed up many times. J is TRBJ2-7 and V is TRBV20-1, with 12 positions matching TRBD2. Germline CDR1 DFQATT, CDR2 SNEGSKA (reference sequence). The V segment lost 1 base and the J segment 7 bases; nucleotides outside the gene matches: 5. The CDR3 loop spans 14 amino acids. CDR3 amino acids: CSARGTSGMGEQYF. For the CDR3, the DNA is TGCAGTGCTAGAGGGACTAGCGGGATGGGGGAGCAGTACTTC.

The sample holds many counts of this clonotype. V gene TRBV10-3 combines with J gene TRBJ2-2; 9 nucleotides align to TRBD1. V lost 5 bases to trimming and J lost 7 bases; unmatched junction nucleotides: 5. Germline assignment: CDR1 ENHRY and CDR2 SYGVKD. The length of the CDR3 is 14 residues. CDR3 sequence: CAISWTGVFGELFF. CDR3 nucleotide sequence: TGTGCCATCAGTTGGACAGGGGTTTTCGGGGAGCTGTTTTTT.

This clonotype was detected many times. The J gene is TRBJ2-5, the V gene TRBV10-2, with D possibly TRBD1 on 6 matching bases. The germline CDR1 and CDR2 sequences are WSHSY and SAAADI. CDR3 size: 14 residues. Trimming shortened V by 4 bases and J by 2 bases, and 11 bases separated the two germline ends. The CDR3 coding sequence is TGCGCCAGCAGTGTAACAGGGATACAAGAGACCCAGTACTTC. Translation: CASSVTGIQETQYF.

This clonotype was observed many times. The chain combines TRBV5-8 with TRBJ2-5; D is ambiguous. The CDR3 contains 14 residues. CDR1 and CDR2 (germline): SGHTS, YDEGEE. The ends were cut back, 1 base at V and 1 base at J, with 8 bases in the middle. CDR3 nucleotides: TGTGCCAGCAGCTTGCCAGGAACCCAAGAGACCCAGTACTTC. Translated: CASSLPGTQETQYF. Complete variable domain (other parts from reference TRBV5-8 and TRBJ2-5): EAGVTQSPTHLIKTRGQQATLRCSPISGHTSVYWYQQALGLGLQFLLWYDEGEERNRGNFPPRFSGRQFPNYSSELNVNALELEDSALYLCASSLPGTQETQYFGPGTRLLVL.

This clonotype was counted at least ten times. The chain uses TRBV7-8 and TRBJ2-7; D gene unclear. V was pared by 1 base and J by 0 bases, with 7 bases between. Per the germline V gene, CDR1 is SGHVS and CDR2 is FQNEAQ. This CDR3 has 14 amino acids. DNA of the CDR3: TGTGCCAGCAGCTTAGGACCACACTCCTACGAGCAGTACTTC. It yields the protein CASSLGPHSYEQYF.

This clonotype has a handful of counts. The rearrangement links TRBV29-1 to TRBJ2-1; possible D gene TRBD2, 5 bases. V was trimmed by 4 bases and J by 0 bases, leaving 10 bases between them. CDR1 and CDR2 from the germline V gene are SQVTM and ANQGSEA. The CDR3 has 14 residues. CDR3 in DNA: TGCAGCGTTGCCAGGAGGACCTCCTACAATGAGCAGTTCTTC. It encodes CSVARRTSYNEQFF.

This clonotype appeared many times. The chain links TRBV11-3 to TRBJ2-7; no definite D call. V lost 2 bases and J 3 bases, leaving 8 bases between the germline ends. Germline V gene lookup returns CDR1 SGHNT and CDR2 YENEEA. This CDR3 is built from 13 residues. This CDR3 is CASSLSPIYEQYF. CDR3 nucleotides: TGTGCCAGCAGCTTATCCCCCATCTACGAGCAGTACTTC.

The V call is TRBV6-5, the J call TRBJ2-2, with 7 bases fitting TRBD1. Germline V gives CDR1 MNHEY, CDR2 SVGAGI. J lost 3 bases, V lost 0 bases, and 4 bases had no gene match. This CDR3 spans 16 amino acids. CDR3 residues: CASSYSGQGDTGELFF. CDR3 nucleotide sequence: TGTGCCAGCAGTTACTCGGGGCAGGGGGACACCGGGGAGCTGTTTTTT.

This clonotype was observed once. Its ends do not fully match the called genes, so a read error is possible. J is TRBJ2-2 and V is TRBV5-1, with TRBD2 matching 8 bases. Per the germline V gene, CDR1 is SGHRS and CDR2 is YFSETQ. CDR3 size: 16 residues. CDR3 nucleotide sequence: TGCGCAAGCAGCTTGTTTCCCGAAGCGGGGGCCGGGGAGCTGTTTTTT. Translating gives CASSLFPEAGAGELFF. Supplemented by reference TRBV5-1 and TRBJ2-2, the full variable domain reads KAGVTQTPRYLIKTRGQQVTLSCSPISGHRSVSWYQQTPGQGLQFLFEYFSETQRNKGNFPGRFSGRQFSNSRSEMNVSTLELGDSALYLCASSLFPEAGAGELFFGEGSRLTVL.

This clonotype was observed at least ten times. The chain recombines TRBV20-1 with TRBJ2-3; no reliable D call. V was clipped by 0 bases and J by 0 bases, with 10 bases between them. The CDR3 is 15 residues long. Germline values: CDR1 DFQATT, CDR2 SNEGSKA (reference sequence). As DNA, the CDR3 is TGCAGTGCTAGAGATCACACGGTTAGCACAGATACGCAGTATTTT. It codes for CSARDHTVSTDTQYF.